These 28 T cell receptor beta chains came from one sample sequenced in a study of patients and donors after allogeneic stem cell transplantation. MiXCR was run by TCRdb on the RT-PCR reads, yielding one entry per CDR3 protein. The table has some 880,000 distinct CDR3 sequences, roughly 18% seen once. The sequencing sample was made of blood, either unsorted or a sorted T cell fraction (not recorded which). These receptors came from a human donor who was either an allogeneic HSCT recipient or a stem cell or donor lymphocyte infusion donor (not recorded which). It is not recorded whose cells these are; they may come from a transplant donor.

The chain employs TRBV20-1 and TRBJ2-3; 9 bases map to TRBD2. This CDR3 comprises 18 residues. V was pared by 5 bases and J by 1 base, with 16 bases of the junction left unmatched. Looked up from germline, CDR1 is DFQATT and CDR2 is SNEGSKA (reference sequence). CDR3 sequence: CSAQIRGREVFGTDTQYF. CDR3 sequence (DNA): TGCAGTGCTCAAATCCGCGGGAGGGAGGTGTTTGGCACAGATACGCAGTATTTT.

There are a few counts of this clonotype. This rearrangement joins TRBV5-1 to TRBJ1-2; D is possibly TRBD1 (5 bases). The CDR3 has 13 residues. Germline CDR1 and CDR2: SGHRS and YFSETQ. V was pared by 0 bases and J by 8 bases, with 11 bases between. CDR3 region: CASSLDPGSGYTF. For the CDR3, the DNA is TGCGCCAGCAGCTTGGATCCAGGGAGCGGCTACACCTTC. Complete variable domain (other parts from reference TRBV5-1 and TRBJ1-2): KAGVTQTPRYLIKTRGQQVTLSCSPISGHRSVSWYQQTPGQGLQFLFEYFSETQRNKGNFPGRFSGRQFSNSRSEMNVSTLELGDSALYLCASSLDPGSGYTFGSGTRLTVV.

This clonotype was counted between two and nine times. The chain is built from TRBV9 and TRBJ2-3; a weak D match, TRBD1 (6 bases). The CDR3 is made up of 15 amino acids. Germline values: CDR1 SGDLS, CDR2 YYNGEE. V was trimmed by 4 bases and J by 2 bases, leaving 14 bases between them. The CDR3 loop reads CASSPRTAPTDTQYF. Written as DNA, the CDR3 is TGTGCCAGCAGCCCACGGACAGCACCCACAGATACGCAGTATTTT.

CDR3 residues: CATSREGTSGDEQFF. For the CDR3, the DNA is TGTGCCACCAGCAGAGAAGGAACTAGCGGGGATGAGCAGTTCTTC. The rearrangement uses TRBV15 and TRBJ2-1; 10 bases are shared with TRBD2. With 0 bases clipped from V and 8 bases from J, the junction kept 4 bases outside the gene matches. This CDR3 has 15 residues. Germline V lookup: CDR1 LNHNV, CDR2 YYDKDF (reference sequence).

The genes are TRBV7-8 and TRBJ1-2; D gene unclear. V shed 1 base and J shed 8 bases, with 17 bases lying between them. The CDR3 is 15 amino acids. Germline CDR1 SGHVS, CDR2 FQNEAQ. The CDR3 DNA reads TGTGCCAGCAGCTTAGGGTCCTTAGCGAGGGAGGGCTACACCTTC. Protein sequence: CASSLGSLAREGYTF.

The chain joins TRBV20-1 to TRBJ2-7; no clear D. Between the trimmed V and J ends, which lost 4 bases and 0 bases, there was a span of 4 bases. The germline CDR1 and CDR2 sequences are DFQATT and SNEGSKA (reference sequence). This CDR3 spans 11 amino acids. CDR3 sequence (DNA): TGCAGTGCTAAGATCTCCTACGAGCAGTACTTC. Amino acids: CSAKISYEQYF.

This chain uses TRBV29-1 with TRBJ1-2, with D possibly TRBD1 on 6 matching bases. CDR1 and CDR2 from the germline V gene are SQVTM and ANQGSEA. The CDR3 sequence is 12 residues long. Trimming took 5 bases from V and 8 from J, leaving 15 bases between them. The CDR3: CSVPRETGGYTF. DNA of the CDR3: TGCAGCGTTCCCAGGGAGACAGGCGGCTACACCTTC. Full variable domain (rest looked up from reference TRBV29-1 and TRBJ1-2): SAVISQKPSRDICQRGTSLTIQCQVDSQVTMMFWYRQQPGQSLTLIATANQGSEATYESGFVIDKFPISRPNLTFSTLTVSNMSPEDSSIYLCSVPRETGGYTFGSGTRLTVV.

This clonotype was observed a handful of times. The chain is built from TRBV5-1 and TRBJ1-4, with D tentatively TRBD1 (6 bases). Trimming pared 0 bases from V and 2 bases from J, leaving 11 bases between. From germline, CDR1 is SGHRS and CDR2 YFSETQ. The CDR3 has 16 residues. CDR3 DNA: TGCGCCAGCAGCTTGGAGGGGGGTTCCACTAATGAAAAACTGTTTTTT. This gives the protein CASSLEGGSTNEKLFF. The complete variable domain, with remaining parts taken from reference TRBV5-1 and TRBJ1-4, reads KAGVTQTPRYLIKTRGQQVTLSCSPISGHRSVSWYQQTPGQGLQFLFEYFSETQRNKGNFPGRFSGRQFSNSRSEMNVSTLELGDSALYLCASSLEGGSTNEKLFFGSGTQLSVL.

This chain links TRBV4-1 with TRBJ1-2, with D unclear. V was clipped by 1 base and J by 5 bases, with 8 bases between them. This CDR3 spans 13 amino acids. The germline V gene encodes CDR1 MGHRA and CDR2 YSYEKL. CDR3 amino acids: CASSQVSEYGYTF. For the CDR3, the DNA is TGCGCCAGCAGCCAAGTATCAGAATATGGCTACACCTTC.

This clonotype appeared a few times. This chain connects TRBV20-1 to TRBJ2-6; a weak D match, TRBD2 (5 bases). Germline V gene data show CDR1 as DFQATT and CDR2 as SNEGSKA (reference sequence). Between the trimmed V and J ends, which lost 3 bases and 0 bases, there was a span of 24 bases. CDR3 size: 20 residues. CDR3 DNA: TGCAGTGCTAGGGTCTTGTCCGGGGTCCCCCATCCCTCTGGGGCCAACGTCCTGACTTTC. It translates to CSARVLSGVPHPSGANVLTF.

This clonotype was observed a handful of times. This chain links TRBV20-1 with TRBJ2-1, with 9 bases fitting TRBD2. Germline CDR1 is DFQATT and CDR2 is SNEGSKA (reference sequence). The V segment lost 0 bases and the J segment 4 bases; nucleotides outside the gene matches: 16. This CDR3 spans 19 amino acids. CDR3 coding DNA: TGCAGTGCTAGAGAAATGGCTAGCGGGACGACGGGTATTTACAATGAGCAGTTCTTC. Its translation is CSAREMASGTTGIYNEQFF.

This clonotype appeared a few times. V and J are TRBV4-3 and TRBJ2-1; D unclear. The germline V and J ends were trimmed by 0 bases and 12 bases, with 9 bases remaining between them. Germline CDR1 is LGHNA and CDR2 is YSLEER. This CDR3 is 12 amino acids long. Here the CDR3 DNA reads TGCGCCAGCAGCCAAGATCGAACAGTGCAGTTCTTC. Amino acids: CASSQDRTVQFF.

This clonotype was counted only a few times. The rearrangement joins TRBV24-1 to TRBJ2-3; D may correspond to TRBD1 or TRBD2 (5 bases each). The CDR3 totals 16 residues. V was pared by 0 bases and J by 4 bases, with 13 bases between. Germline V gene sequence: CDR1 KGHDR, CDR2 SFDVKD. The CDR3 loop is CATSDLEVRGADTQYF. The CDR3 coding sequence is TGTGCCACCAGTGATTTGGAGGTCAGAGGGGCAGATACGCAGTATTTT.

This clonotype was found a few times. The chain is built from TRBV11-1 and TRBJ2-1; 7 bases line up with TRBD1. Unmatched junction bases numbered 10, after V lost 3 bases and J lost 2 bases. In germline, CDR1 is SGHAT, CDR2 FQDESV (reference sequence). The CDR3 has 17 residues. The CDR3 DNA follows: TGTGCCAGCAGCTTGGAACAGGGGCTTCAAGCCTACAATGAGCAGTTCTTC. Translating it yields CASSLEQGLQAYNEQFF.

The rearrangement joins TRBV5-1 to TRBJ2-1, with 8 bases aligning to TRBD1. Germline V gives CDR1 SGHRS, CDR2 YFSETQ. The ends lost 0 bases at V and 7 bases at J; junction bases unmatched: 6. CDR3 length: 15 residues. The CDR3 DNA sequence: TGCGCCAGCAGCTTGGCGGCGACAGGGGTAAATGAGCAGTTCTTC. Translation: CASSLAATGVNEQFF. Full variable domain (rest looked up from reference TRBV5-1 and TRBJ2-1): KAGVTQTPRYLIKTRGQQVTLSCSPISGHRSVSWYQQTPGQGLQFLFEYFSETQRNKGNFPGRFSGRQFSNSRSEMNVSTLELGDSALYLCASSLAATGVNEQFFGPGTRLTVL.

This clonotype was seen a handful of times. V and J are TRBV20-1 and TRBJ2-3, with D unresolved. There are 14 residues in the CDR3. Germline V gene lookup returns CDR1 DFQATT and CDR2 SNEGSKA (reference sequence). Trimming shortened V by 5 bases and J by 6 bases, and 18 bases separated the two germline ends. CDR3 loop: CSAYHPTVVDTQYF. The CDR3 coding sequence is TGCAGTGCTTACCACCCGACCGTCGTGGATACGCAGTATTTT.

In its sample, this clonotype was seen a few times. The chain couples TRBV28 to TRBJ1-5, with 7 bases that match TRBD1. Per the germline V gene, CDR1 is MDHEN and CDR2 is SYDVKM. This CDR3 has 13 amino acids. The ends lost 10 bases at V and 3 bases at J; junction bases unmatched: 6. The CDR3 nucleotides read TGTGCCATCCGACAGGGTCACAATCAGCCCCAGCATTTT. It specifies CAIRQGHNQPQHF.

The chain employs TRBV12-3 or TRBV12-4 and TRBJ2-3, with D perhaps assigned TRBD1 or TRBD2 (6 bases each). V lost 2 bases, J lost 2 bases, and 14 bases lay in between. The CDR3 spans 16 residues. The CDR3 nucleotides read TGTGCCAGCAGTTTACCCCGCGGGGACATCACAGATACGCAGTATTTT. It specifies CASSLPRGDITDTQYF.

This clonotype was seen at least ten times. The gene calls are TRBV5-1 and TRBJ2-1, with D possibly being TRBD2 (6 bases). Trimming shortened V by 4 bases and J by 8 bases, and 19 bases separated the two germline ends. In germline, CDR1 is SGHRS, CDR2 YFSETQ. This CDR3 contains 15 residues. The CDR3 spells CASSPGPWRGDEQFF. The CDR3 DNA is TGCGCCAGCAGCCCGGGCCCTTGGAGGGGCGATGAGCAGTTCTTC.

The CDR3, as DNA: TGCGCCAGCAGCCTAGCAGTCGGGCCACAAGAGACCCAGTACTTC. This codes for CASSLAVGPQETQYF. The V call is TRBV5-1, the J call TRBJ2-5, with D perhaps matching TRBD2 (5 bases). The CDR3 sequence is 15 residues long. The V gene's germline CDR1 is SGHRS and CDR2 YFSETQ. Trimming took off 4 bases at V and 2 bases at J, with 15 bases between the two ends.

This clonotype occurred a few times. The chain uses TRBV29-1 and TRBJ2-5; D is undetermined. Germline V gene data show CDR1 as SQVTM and CDR2 as ANQGSEA. Trimming removed 6 bases from V and 3 bases from J, with 8 bases in between. The CDR3 is 11 residues long. The CDR3 loop is CSVRREETQYF. In nucleotides, the CDR3 is TGCAGCGTGAGACGGGAAGAGACCCAGTACTTC.

The chain recombines TRBV6-1 with TRBJ2-2; D might be TRBD2 (5 bases). Germline V gene data show CDR1 as MNHNS and CDR2 as SASEGT. The V gene lost 0 bases and the J gene lost 5 bases, with 10 bases spanning the gap. The CDR3 totals 15 residues. DNA of the CDR3: TGTGCCAGCAGTGAAGCGTTACTAGTAACCGGGGAGCTGTTTTTT. It yields the protein CASSEALLVTGELFF.

The rearrangement uses TRBV12-3 or TRBV12-4 and TRBJ2-5, with D unresolved. This CDR3 has 13 residues. V lost 5 bases and J lost 4, with 11 bases in between. Here the CDR3 DNA reads TGTGCCAGCAGTCCCCCCCATAGAGAGACCCAGTACTTC. Translated, it gives CASSPPHRETQYF.

The sample holds a few counts of this clonotype. The CDR3 sequence is CASSYRGGLGNEQFF. CDR3 DNA sequence: TGTGCCAGCAGCTATCGGGGGGGCCTTGGTAATGAGCAGTTCTTC. V is TRBV11-2 and J is TRBJ2-1; 8 bases match TRBD2. This CDR3 contains 15 residues. Germline V lookup: CDR1 SGHAT, CDR2 FQNNGV. After removal of 4 bases from V and 7 bases from J, the junction contained 9 bases not matched to a gene. The full variable domain, in which reference TRBV11-2 and TRBJ2-1 provide the parts outside the CDR3, is EAGVAQSPRYKIIEKRQSVAFWCNPISGHATLYWYQQILGQGPKLLIQFQNNGVVDDSQLPKDRFSAERLKGVDSTLKIQPAKLEDSAVYLCASSYRGGLGNEQFFGPGTRLTVL.

A few counts support this clonotype. This rearrangement joins TRBV12-3 or TRBV12-4 to TRBJ2-4; perhaps TRBD2 as D (7 bases). The CDR3 extends over 18 amino acids. Trimming shortened V by 0 bases and J by 0 bases, and 15 bases separated the two germline ends. The CDR3 is CASSLAGGGRKAKNIQYF. CDR3 sequence (DNA): TGTGCCAGCAGTTTAGCAGGGGGGGGGCGGAAAGCCAAAAACATTCAGTACTTC.

This clonotype has more than one count but fewer than ten. The chain employs TRBV6-1 and TRBJ1-5, with D perhaps matching TRBD1 (5 bases). This CDR3 has 16 amino acids. V dropped 4 bases and J dropped 7 bases, with 20 bases sitting between them. CDR1 is MNHNS and CDR2 is SASEGT in the germline V gene. CDR3 in DNA: TGTGCCAGCAGTGCCCAGGCAGGGAACTCAGCGCAGCCCCAGCATTTT. Its protein is CASSAQAGNSAQPQHF.

The gene calls are TRBV9 and TRBJ2-1, with TRBD2 matching over 9 bases. Germline trimming cut 0 bases from V and 0 bases from J; bases unmatched to any gene: 7. This CDR3 is built from 18 residues. Germline V lookup: CDR1 SGDLS, CDR2 YYNGEE. The CDR3 DNA follows: TGTGCCAGCAGCGTAGCTACAAGCGGGAGGTCCTCCTACAATGAGCAGTTCTTC. Protein product: CASSVATSGRSSYNEQFF.

This chain connects TRBV21-1 to TRBJ2-4; the table's TRBD2 call for D was not verified on the DNA. TRBV21-1 is labeled a pseudogene. The CDR3 contains 20 residues. The CDR3 DNA is TGTGCCAGCAGCCCTCCCGGATGGACTAGCGAGAGGGAAGCCAAAAACATTCAGTACTTC. This encodes CASSPPGWTSEREAKNIQYF.